This TCR beta chain came from a study of shared clonotypes between healthy human individuals. Study at large: In total, the donors were a couple of women and a few men aged 18 to 49. Study conclusions and caveats: The generation probabilities recorded for non-shared clonotypes fell below those of clonotypes shared by all four donors. Specimens sampled were limited to blood, with tissue repertoires likely differing.

About this clone itself: Its antigen is still unknown.

Measured with immunoSEQ multiplex PCR; TCRdb has only the in-frame clones, and not every one. The table has fewer than 3 million clones, about 90% seen once. The source material was naive CD4+ T cells from PBMCs. The subset: CD45RA+ positively selected. This TCR came from a man aged 18 to 30 in good health. Some clones in this sample may be carry-over from other donors' samples.

CDR3 residues: CASSLAGPNQPQHF. The CDR3 DNA reads as TGTGCCAGCAGTCTTGCAGGGCCCAATCAGCCCCAGCATTTT. The rearrangement uses TRBV28 and TRBJ1-5, with D possibly TRBD1 on 5 matching bases. This CDR3 contains 14 residues. Trimming took 5 bases from V and 3 from J, leaving 11 bases between them. Germline-derived CDR1 and CDR2 are MDHEN and SYDVKM.